Below, 21 T cell receptor beta chains from the same sample are listed, as sequenced in a study of long-term antiretroviral therapy in people with HIV. immunoSEQ v3.0 was run at survey level. The data were produced by immunoSEQ multiplex PCR, yet TCRdb's version contains in-frame clones alone and is incomplete. Of about 17,000 clones in the sample, 91% are singletons; the top ten hold about 9%. The specimen was unsorted PBMCs, collected 0.3 years after starting antiretroviral therapy. These receptors came from a man aged 55-75 years with HIV.

The chain has TRBV5-1 and TRBJ2-5, with 8 bases aligning to TRBD2. V was pared by 6 bases and J by 1 base, with 2 bases of the junction left unmatched. This CDR3 has 13 amino acids. CDR1 is SGHRS, CDR2 YFSETQ, per germline. Here the CDR3 DNA reads TGCGCCAGCACACTAGCGGTCCAAGAGACCCAGTACTTC. It codes for CASTLAVQETQYF.

The chain is built from TRBV5-4 and TRBJ2-7; D is unclear. This CDR3 spans 14 amino acids. In germline, CDR1 is SGHNT, CDR2 YYREEE (reference sequence). V lost 0 bases and J lost 5, with 12 bases in between. CDR3 protein: CASSLARASDEQYF. CDR3 in DNA: TGTGCCAGCAGCTTGGCACGAGCTTCGGACGAGCAGTACTTC.

This rearrangement joins TRBV28 to TRBJ1-1; the D gene is possibly TRBD1 (6 bases). Between the trimmed V and J ends, which lost 6 bases and 7 bases, there was a span of 18 bases. This CDR3 spans 14 amino acids. Per the germline V gene, CDR1 is MDHEN and CDR2 is SYDVKM. This chain's CDR3 is CASRFPGVAGEAFF. CDR3 DNA sequence: TGTGCCAGCAGATTCCCAGGGGTCGCAGGTGAAGCTTTCTTT.

This clone was seen a single time. The V and J genes are TRBV11-3 and TRBJ2-3, with 13 positions matching TRBD2. V shed 5 bases and J 6 bases; nucleotides not matched to a gene: 8. CDR3 length: 16 amino acids. Germline assignment: CDR1 SGHNT and CDR2 YENEEA. The CDR3 nucleotides read TGTGCCAGCAGCCTGGGGACTAGCGGGGTTGAGGATACGCAGTATTTT. Its translation: CASSLGTSGVEDTQYF.

The rearrangement uses TRBV2 and TRBJ2-7; 7 nucleotides line up with TRBD1. Germline CDR1 is SNHLY and CDR2 is FYNNEI. The CDR3 contains 12 residues. The CDR3 bases are TGTGCTCGCACAGGGGTCGGTTACGAGCAGTACTTC. Residues: CARTGVGYEQYF. Full variable domain (rest looked up from reference TRBV2 and TRBJ2-7): EPEVTQTPSHQVTQMGQEVILRCVPISNHLYFYWYRQILGQKVEFLVSFYNNEISEKSEIFDDQFSVERPDGSNFTLKIRSTKLEDSAMYFCARTGVGYEQYFGPGTRLTVT.

On this clone: This specimen includes other DNA sequences encoding the same CDR3. The chain carries TRBV7-6 and TRBJ1-5; 7 bases are a match to TRBD1. The CDR3 runs to 15 residues. V was clipped by 2 bases and J by 7 bases; unmatched bases: 8. Germline lookup yields CDR1 SGHVS and CDR2 FNYEAQ. CDR3 protein: CASSLQAGGRQPQHF. The DNA of the CDR3 is TGTGCCAGCAGCTTACAGGCAGGGGGAAGGCAGCCCCAGCATTTT.

CDR3 loop: CASSPLTSRTSTDTQYF. CDR3 sequence (DNA): TGTGCCAGCTCACCACTGACTAGCCGAACTAGCACAGATACGCAGTATTTT. This chain connects TRBV18 to TRBJ2-3; 7 bases match TRBD2. V gave up 1 base and J gave up 0 bases; unmatched junction bases: 7. The germline CDR1 and CDR2 sequences are KGHSH and LQKENI. The CDR3 contains 17 residues.

This chain joins TRBV15 and TRBJ1-2; no firm D call. V lost 6 bases and J lost 1, with 12 bases in between. Germline lookup yields CDR1 LNHNV and CDR2 YYDKDF (reference sequence). The CDR3 length is 14 residues. The CDR3 reads CATSRQEFNYGYTF. CDR3 DNA: TGTGCCACCAGTCGTCAGGAGTTTAACTATGGCTACACCTTC.

The rearrangement joins TRBV27 to TRBJ2-6; TRBD1 is a possible D gene (5 bases). CDR3 size: 17 residues. Per the germline V gene, CDR1 is MNHEY and CDR2 is SMNVEV (reference sequence). V was trimmed by 3 bases and J by 3 bases, leaving 15 bases between them. The CDR3 reads CASSFSGGADGANVLTF. The CDR3 coding sequence is TGTGCCAGCAGTTTTTCGGGTGGGGCGGATGGGGCCAACGTCCTGACTTTC.

The chain employs TRBV11-2 and TRBJ2-7, with D unresolved. Germline-derived CDR1 and CDR2 are SGHAT and FQNNGV. The CDR3 contains 11 residues. Trimming removed 2 bases at V and 5 bases at J, with 4 bases between. DNA for the CDR3: TGTGCCAGCAGCTTATACCACGAGCAGTACTTC. It codes for CASSLYHEQYF.

V gene TRBV9 combines with J gene TRBJ1-1, with a weak D call TRBD1 (5 bases). This CDR3 spans 15 amino acids. Per germline, CDR1 SGDLS and CDR2 YYNGEE. Trimming removed 0 bases from V and 1 base from J, with 10 bases in between. The CDR3 loop reads CASSVGGRGNTEAFF. CDR3 bases: TGTGCCAGCAGCGTAGGGGGGAGAGGGAACACTGAAGCTTTCTTT.

The V call is TRBV7-8, the J call TRBJ1-5; TRBD1 matches at 7 bases. Losses at the gene ends were 5 bases for V and 7 bases for J; bases not matched to a gene: 14. The germline gives CDR1 SGHVS, CDR2 FQNEAQ. This CDR3 is built from 16 residues. As DNA, the CDR3 is TGTGCCAGCAGCCCCAGGACAGGAACTAGCGAACAGCCCCAGCATTTT. As protein: CASSPRTGTSEQPQHF.

The chain uses TRBV6-5 and TRBJ2-7, with 12 bases that match TRBD1. CDR1 MNHEY and CDR2 SVGAGI come from the germline V gene. This CDR3 contains 15 residues. Unmatched junction bases numbered 3, after V lost 6 bases and J lost 0 bases. CDR3 protein: CASRGQGAGSYEQYF. The CDR3 DNA follows: TGTGCCAGCAGGGGACAGGGGGCGGGCTCCTACGAGCAGTACTTC.

The gene calls are TRBV6-1 and TRBJ2-3, with TRBD2 identical over 9 bases. V lost 6 bases to trimming and J lost 7 bases; unmatched junction nucleotides: 8. The CDR3 loop spans 14 amino acids. Germline CDR1 MNHNS, CDR2 SASEGT. Here the CDR3 DNA reads TGTGCCAGCAGGAAACGACTAGCGGATTATACGCAGTATTTT. It translates to CASRKRLADYTQYF.

The V gene is TRBV2, the J gene TRBJ1-5; 7 bases fit TRBD1. The CDR3 totals 18 residues. The germline gives CDR1 SNHLY, CDR2 FYNNEI. Trimming removed 3 bases from V and 0 bases from J; junction bases left unmatched: 11. The DNA for the CDR3 is TGTGCCAGCAGTGATCTGGGGACAGCCCAGTATAGCAATCAGCCCCAGCATTTT. Translated: CASSDLGTAQYSNQPQHF. Combining the CDR3 with reference TRBV2 and TRBJ1-5 gives the whole variable domain EPEVTQTPSHQVTQMGQEVILRCVPISNHLYFYWYRQILGQKVEFLVSFYNNEISEKSEIFDDQFSVERPDGSNFTLKIRSTKLEDSAMYFCASSDLGTAQYSNQPQHFGDGTRLSIL.

The CDR3 loop is CSVGSGAFDEQFF. DNA for the CDR3: TGCAGCGTTGGAAGCGGGGCTTTCGATGAGCAGTTCTTC. This rearrangement joins TRBV29-1 to TRBJ2-1; TRBD2 matches at 7 bases. Losses at the gene ends were 4 bases for V and 8 bases for J; bases not matched to a gene: 8. This CDR3 comprises 13 residues. Germline V CDR1 and CDR2: SQVTM, ANQGSEA.

This chain uses TRBV5-1 with TRBJ2-1, with a tentative D call TRBD1 (6 bases). The CDR3 sequence is 16 residues long. CDR1 is SGHRS and CDR2 is YFSETQ in the germline V gene. V shed 3 bases and J shed 0 bases, with 13 bases lying between them. DNA for the CDR3: TGCGCCAGCAGCTCCTCAGGGGACGGCTCCTACAATGAGCAGTTCTTC. This translates into CASSSSGDGSYNEQFF.

The CDR3 region has the DNA TGCGCCAGCAGCTTGGAGACAGGGGGCAATCAGCCCCAGCATTTT. It translates to CASSLETGGNQPQHF. J is TRBJ1-5 and V is TRBV5-1; 8 bases are a match to TRBD1. The length of the CDR3 is 15 residues. Germline V gives CDR1 SGHRS, CDR2 YFSETQ. Germline trimming cut 0 bases from V and 2 bases from J; bases unmatched to any gene: 1.

This sequence joins TRBV29-1 and TRBJ1-5; no firm D call. Germline-derived CDR1 and CDR2 are SQVTM and ANQGSEA. This CDR3 is built from 11 residues. Trimming shortened V by 4 bases and J by 10 bases, and 11 bases separated the two germline ends. CDR3: CSVGGSGPQHF. For the CDR3, the DNA is TGCAGCGTTGGGGGATCGGGACCCCAGCATTTT.

The chain employs TRBV29-1 and TRBJ1-6; D uncertain. CDR3 size: 13 residues. CDR1 is SQVTM, CDR2 ANQGSEA, per germline. Trimming left V 4 bases short and J 6 bases short, with 10 bases between. The CDR3 protein is CSVGESINSPLHF. The CDR3 DNA reads TGCAGCGTTGGAGAGAGTATTAATTCACCCCTCCACTTT.

The chain carries TRBV30 and TRBJ2-7; 10 bases agree with TRBD1. This CDR3 contains 15 residues. Germline lookup yields CDR1 GTSNPN and CDR2 SVGIG (reference sequence). The V and J ends lost 2 bases and 6 bases, in that order; junction bases with no gene match: 10. The CDR3 loop reads CAWSRQGAPRGEQYF. CDR3 DNA sequence: TGTGCCTGGAGTCGACAGGGGGCGCCCAGGGGCGAGCAGTACTTC.